What follows describes a single TCR beta chain. Its antigen remains unidentified. This clone may be a read error of a much larger clone one base away. This sample is drawn from a study of T cell repertoires in cytomegalovirus infection. Study-level background: Public TCR beta signatures indicated both CMV infection and matching HLA type. Study-level results: The ex vivo response was dominated by HLA-C-restricted CMV-specific TCR beta clonotypes.

Each CDR3 protein is one row after TCRdb ran MiXCR on the reads. The table has around 350,000 distinct CDR3 sequences, 15% to 20% seen once. There are 13 residues in the CDR3. Unmatched junction bases numbered 8, after V lost 8 bases and J lost 5 bases. The source of this sequence is a human donor in good health (CMV status not recorded). Some clones in this sample may be carry-over from other donors' samples. This rearrangement joins TRBV12-3 or TRBV12-4 to TRBJ2-5, with TRBD2 identical over 7 bases. Sequenced material: PBMCs. The CDR3, as DNA: TGTGCCAGCGGGGGGGGGGGGACCGAGACCCAGTACTTC. Amino acid sequence: CASGGGGTETQYF.